Detailed here is one T cell receptor (beta chain). This entry is derived from a study of blood T cell repertoires in COVID-19. In the study overall: The samples span acute and convalescent COVID-19 from the United States, Italy and Spain. The analysed material was cDNA or gDNA that came from T cells, B-cell-depleted T cells, or PBMCs.

The V gene's germline CDR1 is GTSNPN and CDR2 SVGIG (reference sequence). The V gene lost 4 bases and the J gene lost 8 bases, with 20 bases spanning the gap. This CDR3 has 14 amino acids. While infection was still active, Seattle patients were enrolled and then followed longitudinally. In the authors' workflow: It was from reference gene primer amplification that nucleated cell counts were estimated. Repertoires were generated with immunoSEQ multiplex PCR, while TCRdb's copy carries only in-frame clones and drops some. V and J calls plus clone size are reproduced from that table; the DNA served to infer D and trimming. Found here are a few hundred thousand clones, around nine tenths of them singletons; the top ten hold less than 2%.

Sequencing was done on a sample of peripheral blood. The chain uses TRBV30 and TRBJ1-2; D is uncertain. The source is a woman aged 30 to 39 with COVID-19, enrolled during active disease. CDR3 in amino acids: CAWIKRTLGRGYTF. DNA for the CDR3: TGTGCCTGGATTAAGCGGACTCTAGGAAGAGGCTACACCTTC.